The subject of this entry is one TCR beta chain. This clonotype has only a few counts. The antigen this receptor binds is unknown. No much larger clone exists at a distance of one base, and base qualities are not known. Genomic DNA extracted from peripheral blood, rather than sorted cells or RNA, was used as the source for amplification of TCR beta rearrangements. This entry is derived from a study of T cell repertoires in aging, cancer and after chemotherapy (dated by TCRdb to the late 2010s). Broadly, across the study: Donors were distributed across six age groups ranging from 30 or younger to 70 or older, with at least three individuals included per group. In the solid tumor group, paired pre- and post-chemotherapy samples were obtained from brain tumor (glioblastoma) patients receiving temozolomide-based therapy. The full dataset contained 7 million to 9.5 million TCR reads. A cohort of 218 cancer patients (approximately 91 with hematological and approximately 120 with solid cancers) was assembled, and 95 to 100 healthy donors were included as a reference group. The study profiled peripheral blood TCR beta repertoires from healthy donors and cancer patients to examine immunoaging and T cell reconstitution after chemotherapy. The research as a whole found: According to the authors, the repertoire data do not permit conclusions about immunological memory after chemotherapy. Declining TCR diversity with age in healthy donors was mainly explained by loss of richness; in cancer patients, loss of evenness also contributed. An increase in median generation probability over the chemotherapy interval was observed in both cancer cohorts, suggesting that the repertoire was reconstituted through rebound thymic output. Compared with age-matched healthy donors, untreated patients with hematological or solid cancers had significantly lower TCR diversity and higher clonality in blood.

Rearranged TRB sequences spanning V, D and J segments were amplified by multiplex touch-down PCR using a mixed TRB-A/B primer pool. Two consecutive PCR reactions with Phusion HS II polymerase added Illumina adapters and sample indices to the amplicons. Amplicons were gel-purified using the NucleoSpin Gel and PCR Clean-up kit and were subsequently checked with Qubit and an Agilent 2100 Bioanalyzer. Sequencing of libraries was carried out on an Illumina MiSeq in 600-cycle, single-indexed, paired-end runs. Per the source publication's procedure: TRB sequences were processed with MiXCR versions 2.12 and 3.0.5. A clone was defined as each unique CDR3 nucleotide sequence, and only productive sequences supported by at least two reads were kept. Repertoire metrics included Shannon diversity, evenness, clonality (one minus evenness), and alpha-parameterized diversity profiles from alpha 0 to 5. The IGoR algorithm was used to calculate generation probabilities of clones in the paired pre- and post-chemotherapy samples. In-frame beta chains were kept once TCRdb had trimmed the public reads at Q25 with fastp and called clones with MiXCR. Under each unique CDR3 protein, matching rows form one entry showing the most common genes and DNA. Clone size and V and J calls follow TCRdb, not the original study. For this sample the table gives around 4,900 distinct CDR3 sequences, of which 64% were detected only once. The biggest ten clones account for around 28% of the sample.

At the junction V is shortened by 4 bases and J by 8 bases; bases outside the gene matches: 4. Based on the germline V gene (reference sequence), the CDR1 and CDR2 sequences are SGHAT and FQDESV. Inclusive of the bounding cysteine and phenylalanine, the CDR3 is 13 residues long. The kept DNA is CDR3 alone, 39 bases in frame from the first base. The sequence was collected from a human donor with a solid tumor. Sequenced: blood. The V and J genes are TRBV11-1 and TRBJ1-4; 7 central nucleotides agree with TRBD1. The CDR3 in this case is CASSSRGGEKLFF. The nucleotide sequence is given as TGTGCCAGCAGCTCCAGGGGGGGCGAAAAACTGTTTTTT.